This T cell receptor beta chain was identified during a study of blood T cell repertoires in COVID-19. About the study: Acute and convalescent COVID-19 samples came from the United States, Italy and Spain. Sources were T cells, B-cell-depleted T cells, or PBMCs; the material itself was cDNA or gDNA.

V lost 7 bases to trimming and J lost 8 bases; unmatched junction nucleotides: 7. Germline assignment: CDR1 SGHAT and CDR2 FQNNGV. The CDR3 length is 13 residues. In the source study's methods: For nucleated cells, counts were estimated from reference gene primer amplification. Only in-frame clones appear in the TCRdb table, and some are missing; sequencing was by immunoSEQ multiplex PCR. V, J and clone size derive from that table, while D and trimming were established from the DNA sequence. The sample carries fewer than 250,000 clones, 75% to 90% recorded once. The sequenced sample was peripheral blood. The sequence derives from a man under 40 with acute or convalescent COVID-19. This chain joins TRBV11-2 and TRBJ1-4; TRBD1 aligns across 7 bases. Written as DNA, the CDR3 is TGTGCCAGCAAAACGACAGGGAGCGAAAAACTGTTTTTT. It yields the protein CASKTTGSEKLFF.